Listed below are T cell receptor beta chains from one sample, sequenced in a study of T cell responses to AZD1222 COVID-19 vaccine. The data were produced by immunoSEQ multiplex PCR, yet TCRdb's version contains in-frame clones alone and is incomplete. The sample lists about 160,000 clones; 94% were seen once. The source was peripheral blood, collected on day 0 of AZD1222 vaccination. These TCRs come from an adult in good health. The CDR3 runs from the conserved cysteine through the conserved F or W. The D gene is left open where the match is weak. Only some rows state a clone size, as once, few, many or a class for expanded clones.

size	V	D	J	DNA	CDR3
.	TRBV4-1	.	TRBJ1-1	TGCGCCAGCAGACCACAGGGATCTGGCACTGAAGCTTTCTTT	CASRPQGSGTEAFF
.	TRBV18	TRBD1	TRBJ2-3	TGTGCCAGCTCACCATTGGACAGGGGGCGGACAGATACGCAGTATTTT	CASSPLDRGRTDTQYF
.	TRBV15	TRBD1	TRBJ2-3	TGTGCCACCAGCAGGGGACAGGGCACAGATACGCAGTATTTT	CATSRGQGTDTQYF
.	TRBV7-2	.	TRBJ1-6	TGTGCCAGCAGCTTAGTAGCAGGGACCTATAATTCACCCCTCCACTTT	CASSLVAGTYNSPLHF
once	TRBV27	TRBD2	TRBJ2-3	TGTGCCAGCCGGAGACTAGCGGGGAGCACAGATACGCAGTATTTT	CASRRLAGSTDTQYF
.	TRBV5-1	TRBD1	TRBJ1-4	TGCGCCAGCAGCGCCACAGGGGCAACTAATGAAAAACTGTTTTTT	CASSATGATNEKLFF
.	TRBV24-1	TRBD1	TRBJ1-2	TGTGCCACCAGTGAGGCTCCGGGACAGGGGATATATGGCTACACCTTC	CATSEAPGQGIYGYTF
.	TRBV7-9	.	TRBJ1-2	TGTGCCAGCAGCCCGTATTTGGACAGACGAATCTATGGCTACACCTTC	CASSPYLDRRIYGYTF
.	TRBV6-6	.	TRBJ1-4	TGTGCCAGCAGTTACCGGGGGGCTAATGAAAAACTGTTTTTT	CASSYRGANEKLFF
.	TRBV6-1	.	TRBJ1-4	TGTGCCAGCAGTGAAAGCGGTCCTGCTAATGAAAAACTGTTTTTT	CASSESGPANEKLFF
.	TRBV3-1/TRBV3-2	.	TRBJ1-6	TGTGCCAGCAGCGCCACAGGGAGCGCCTATAATTCACCCCTCCACTTT	CASSATGSAYNSPLHF
.	TRBV6-2/TRBV6-3	TRBD1	TRBJ1-6	TGTGCCAGCAGTTACTTCCATGGACAGGGTGACATTTCACCCCTCCACTTT	CASSYFHGQGDISPLHF
.	TRBV4-2	.	TRBJ2-2	TGTGCCAGCAGCTCCAACCGGACGGGGCTCCGGGTGGGGGAGCTGTTTTTT	CASSSNRTGLRVGELFF
once	TRBV7-9	TRBD1	TRBJ1-4	TGTGCCAGCAGCCCCCGGGGCAGGGGGTTGGAAAAACTGTTTTTT	CASSPRGRGLEKLFF
.	TRBV7-2	TRBD2	TRBJ2-5	TGTGCCAGCAGCTTAGGGGGAGGGCCCCAAGAGACCCAGTACTTC	CASSLGGGPQETQYF
few	TRBV18	TRBD1	TRBJ1-5	TGTGCCAGCACGCCTTATCCCTTACAGGGGTCTAACAATCAGCCCCAGCATTTT	CASTPYPLQGSNNQPQHF
once	TRBV4-1	.	TRBJ1-5	TGCGCCAGCAGCCAAGTGGGGACGCGCAATCAGCCCCAGCATTTT	CASSQVGTRNQPQHF
.	TRBV24-1	.	TRBJ1-2	TGTGCCACCAGTGATGGAGGGCTTGATGGCTACACCTTC	CATSDGGLDGYTF
.	TRBV6-1	TRBD1	TRBJ1-2	TGTGCCAGCAGTGAAAGTCCGACAGGGGTAGGGAATGGCTACACCTTC	CASSESPTGVGNGYTF
.	TRBV28	TRBD1	TRBJ1-5	TGTGCCAGCAGTTTTCGACAGGGGGCAGGTCAGCCCCAGCATTTT	CASSFRQGAGQPQHF
once	TRBV5-1	.	TRBJ2-3	TGCGCCAGCAGCTTGGGATTGGCGTTATATTTCACAGATACGCAGTATTTT	CASSLGLALYFTDTQYF
.	TRBV5-1	.	TRBJ1-1	TGCGCCAGCAGCTTGTCTTCAGTCGTCGGGGAAGCTTTCTTT	CASSLSSVVGEAFF
once	TRBV30	TRBD1	TRBJ1-2	TGTGCCTGGTTCGCCCAGGGGGCGCATGGCGGCTACACCTTC	CAWFAQGAHGGYTF
.	TRBV7-8	.	TRBJ1-3	TGTGCCAGCAGCATAATTCGGCTACCGGGCTACCGACTCTCTGGAAACACCATATATTTT	CASSIIRLPGYRLSGNTIYF
few	TRBV4-1	.	TRBJ1-1	TGCGCCAGCAGCCAAGGGACGGGGTTGAACACTGAAGCTTTCTTT	CASSQGTGLNTEAFF
.	TRBV2	.	TRBJ2-3	TGTGCCAGCAGTGTGGCGGGGATTGGGACAGATACGCAGTATTTT	CASSVAGIGTDTQYF
.	TRBV5-8	.	TRBJ2-2	TGTGCCAGCGCACCTGAGGTCCAAACGAACACCGGGGAGCTGTTTTTT	CASAPEVQTNTGELFF
.	TRBV19	.	TRBJ1-5	TGTGCCAGTAGTATACCTGCTGGTCAGCCCCAGCATTTT	CASSIPAGQPQHF
.	TRBV6-5	TRBD1	TRBJ2-4	TGTGCCAGCAGGGGGGCAAAGGGACAGGGTAACATTCAGTACTTC	CASRGAKGQGNIQYF
.	TRBV30	.	TRBJ1-6	TGTGCCTGGAGTATACGGGGAAATAATTCACCCCTCCACTTT	CAWSIRGNNSPLHF
.	TRBV28	TRBD1	TRBJ1-5	TGTGCCAGCAGTCGGGGGACAGGTTTTGATCAGCCCCAGCATTTT	CASSRGTGFDQPQHF
.	TRBV7-2	.	TRBJ1-2	TGTGCCAGCAGCTTCGGCGTTCGTGGGAATGGCTACACCTTC	CASSFGVRGNGYTF
once	TRBV3-1/TRBV3-2	.	TRBJ1-5	TGTGCCAGCAGCCAGCAGAGCCTGCAGCCCCAGCATTTT	CASSQQSLQPQHF
.	TRBV2	.	TRBJ2-3	TGTGCCAGCAAGGGGAGTAGGAGCACAGATACGCAGTATTTT	CASKGSRSTDTQYF
.	TRBV19	TRBD1	TRBJ1-1	TGTGCCAGTAGTATGGGTCAGGGGGCCGCTGAAGCTTTCTTT	CASSMGQGAAEAFF
.	TRBV7-3	.	TRBJ1-5	TGTGCCAGCAGCTTAATGCGGAGTGGCAGTCACTCTGCACAGCCCCAGCATTTT	CASSLMRSGSHSAQPQHF
.	TRBV18	.	TRBJ2-5	TGTGCCAGCTCACCACCGGTCCGAGAGACCCAGTACTTC	CASSPPVRETQYF
.	TRBV3-1/TRBV3-2	.	TRBJ1-1	TGTGCCAGCAGCCCCCCCGGGGGGACTGAAGCTTTCTTT	CASSPPGGTEAFF
.	TRBV5-8	.	TRBJ1-6	TGTGCCAGCAGCTTGCGCGGTCCCCACTTT	CASSLRGPHF
.	TRBV5-1	.	TRBJ1-1	TGCGCCAGCAGCTTGGCCCTAGCCCGGGGGACTGAAGCTTTCTTT	CASSLALARGTEAFF
once	TRBV6-5	TRBD1	TRBJ2-3	TGTGCCAGCAGTTACACCGCGCAGGGGGAATCGGATACGCAGTATTTT	CASSYTAQGESDTQYF
.	TRBV5-4	.	TRBJ1-2	TGTGCCAGCAGCTTGATGGCAGGGTCAGGGTTTTACTATGGCTACACCTTC	CASSLMAGSGFYYGYTF
.	TRBV3-1/TRBV3-2	TRBD2	TRBJ2-1	TGTGCCAGCAGCCCGTTGGGACTAGCGGGGGAAAAGCAGTTCTTC	CASSPLGLAGEKQFF
.	TRBV6-1	TRBD1	TRBJ1-5	TGTGCCAGCAGTGAAGTGCGTGGACAGGGGAGCAATCAGCCCCAGCATTTT	CASSEVRGQGSNQPQHF